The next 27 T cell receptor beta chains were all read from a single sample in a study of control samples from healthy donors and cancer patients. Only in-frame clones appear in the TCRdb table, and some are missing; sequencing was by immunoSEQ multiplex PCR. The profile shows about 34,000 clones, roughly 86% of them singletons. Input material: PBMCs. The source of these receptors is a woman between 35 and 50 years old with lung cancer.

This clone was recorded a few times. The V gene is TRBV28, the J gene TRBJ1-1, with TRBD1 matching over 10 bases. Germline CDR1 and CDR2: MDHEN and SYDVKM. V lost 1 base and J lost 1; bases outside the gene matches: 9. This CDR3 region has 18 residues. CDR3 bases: TGTGCCAGCAGTTTATTAGGGACAGGGGAAGGGCCGAACACTGAAGCTTTCTTT. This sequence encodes CASSLLGTGEGPNTEAFF.

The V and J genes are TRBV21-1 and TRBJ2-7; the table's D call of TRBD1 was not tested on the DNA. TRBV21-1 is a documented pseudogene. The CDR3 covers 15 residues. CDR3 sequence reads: CASPPKGTGGYEQYF. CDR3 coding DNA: TGTGCCAGCCCGCCGAAGGGGACAGGGGGTTACGAGCAGTACTTC.

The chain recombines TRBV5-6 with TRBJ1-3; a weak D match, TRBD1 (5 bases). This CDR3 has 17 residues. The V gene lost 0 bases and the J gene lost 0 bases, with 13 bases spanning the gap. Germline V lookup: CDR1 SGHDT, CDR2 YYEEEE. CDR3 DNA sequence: TGTGCCAGCAGCTTGGTGACAGACTACAACTCTGGAAACACCATATATTTT. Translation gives CASSLVTDYNSGNTIYF.

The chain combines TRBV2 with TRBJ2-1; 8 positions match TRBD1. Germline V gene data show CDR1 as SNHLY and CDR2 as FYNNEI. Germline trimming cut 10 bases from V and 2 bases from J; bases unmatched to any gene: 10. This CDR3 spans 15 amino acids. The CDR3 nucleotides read TGTGCCATCACCTCGGACAGGGCCGCCTACAATGAGCAGTTCTTC. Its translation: CAITSDRAAYNEQFF.

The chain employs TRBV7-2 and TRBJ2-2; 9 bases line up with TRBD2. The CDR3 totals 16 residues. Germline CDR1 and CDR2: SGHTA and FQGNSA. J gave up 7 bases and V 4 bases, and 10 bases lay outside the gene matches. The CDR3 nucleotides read TGTGCCAGCAGCTATCGGGTAGCGGGGGACGGCGGGGAGCTGTTTTTT. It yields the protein CASSYRVAGDGGELFF.

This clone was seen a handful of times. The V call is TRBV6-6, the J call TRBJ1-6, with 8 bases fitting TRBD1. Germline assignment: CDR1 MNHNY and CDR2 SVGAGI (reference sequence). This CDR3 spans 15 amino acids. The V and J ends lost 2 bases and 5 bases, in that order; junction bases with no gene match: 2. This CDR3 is CASSYLGQDNSPLHF. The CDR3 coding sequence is TGTGCCAGCAGTTACCTGGGACAGGATAATTCACCCCTCCACTTT.

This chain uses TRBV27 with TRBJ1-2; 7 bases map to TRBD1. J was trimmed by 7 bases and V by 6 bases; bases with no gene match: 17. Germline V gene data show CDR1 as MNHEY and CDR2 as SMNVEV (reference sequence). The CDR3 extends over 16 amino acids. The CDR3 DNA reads TGTGCCAGCAGCCCCTCCGGCGGGACAGCGGGTTTTGGCTACACCTTC. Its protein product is CASSPSGGTAGFGYTF.

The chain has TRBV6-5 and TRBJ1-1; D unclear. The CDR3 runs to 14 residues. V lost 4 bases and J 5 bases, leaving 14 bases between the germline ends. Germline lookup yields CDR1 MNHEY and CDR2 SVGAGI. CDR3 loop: CASSLHTARTEAFF. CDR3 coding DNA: TGTGCCAGCAGTTTACACACGGCGAGGACTGAAGCTTTCTTT.

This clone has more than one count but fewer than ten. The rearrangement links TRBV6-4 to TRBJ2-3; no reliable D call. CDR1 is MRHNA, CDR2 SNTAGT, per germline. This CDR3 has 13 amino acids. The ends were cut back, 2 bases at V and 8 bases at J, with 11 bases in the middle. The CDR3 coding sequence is TGTGCCAGCAGTGACGGGTCTTCCGGTACGCAGTATTTT. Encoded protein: CASSDGSSGTQYF.

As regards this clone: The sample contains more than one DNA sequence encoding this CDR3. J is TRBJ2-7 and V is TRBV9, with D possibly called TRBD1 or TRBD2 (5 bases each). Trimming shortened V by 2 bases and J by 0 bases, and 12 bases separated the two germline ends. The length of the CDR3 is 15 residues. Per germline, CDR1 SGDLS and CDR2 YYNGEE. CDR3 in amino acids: CASSVAGGPSYEQYF. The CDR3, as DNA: TGTGCCAGCAGCGTGGCTGGGGGTCCCTCCTACGAGCAGTACTTC.

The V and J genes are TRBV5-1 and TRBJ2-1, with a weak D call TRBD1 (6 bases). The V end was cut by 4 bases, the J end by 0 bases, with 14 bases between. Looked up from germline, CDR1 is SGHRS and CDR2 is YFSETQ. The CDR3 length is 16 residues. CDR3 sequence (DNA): TGCGCCAGCAGCGGCGGACAGACCAGCTCCTACAATGAGCAGTTCTTC. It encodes CASSGGQTSSYNEQFF.

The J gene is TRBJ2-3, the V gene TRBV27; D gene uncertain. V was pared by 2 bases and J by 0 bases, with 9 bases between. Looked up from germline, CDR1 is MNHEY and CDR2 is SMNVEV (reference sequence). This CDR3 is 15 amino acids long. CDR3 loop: CASSLSRTSTDTQYF. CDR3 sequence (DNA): TGTGCCAGCAGTTTAAGCAGAACTAGCACAGATACGCAGTATTTT.

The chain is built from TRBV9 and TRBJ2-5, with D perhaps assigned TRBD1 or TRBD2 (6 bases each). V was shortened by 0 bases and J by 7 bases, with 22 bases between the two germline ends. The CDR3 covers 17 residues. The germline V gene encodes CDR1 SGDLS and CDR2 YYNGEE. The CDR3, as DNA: TGTGCCAGCAGCGTAGACCAAGGGGGGCCCTCCGGAAGGACCCAGTACTTC. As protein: CASSVDQGGPSGRTQYF.

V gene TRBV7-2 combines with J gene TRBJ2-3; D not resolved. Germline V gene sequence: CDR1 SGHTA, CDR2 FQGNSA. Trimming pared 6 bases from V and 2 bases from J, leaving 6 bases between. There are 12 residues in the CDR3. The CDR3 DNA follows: TGTGCCAGCAGTCCTACCACAGATACGCAGTATTTT. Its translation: CASSPTTDTQYF.

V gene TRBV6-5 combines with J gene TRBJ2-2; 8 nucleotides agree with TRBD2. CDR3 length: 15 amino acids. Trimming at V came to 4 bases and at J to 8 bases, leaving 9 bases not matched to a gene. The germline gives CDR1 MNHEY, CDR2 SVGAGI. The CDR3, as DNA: TGTGCCAGCAGTTCAGGGACTAGGTGGTCTGGGGAGCTGTTTTTT. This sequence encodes CASSSGTRWSGELFF.

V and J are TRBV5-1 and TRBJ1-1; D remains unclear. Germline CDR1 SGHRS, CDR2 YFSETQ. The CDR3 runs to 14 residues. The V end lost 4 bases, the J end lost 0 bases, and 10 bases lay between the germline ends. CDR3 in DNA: TGCGCCAGCAGCGCCTCGGCGGTGAACACTGAAGCTTTCTTT. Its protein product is CASSASAVNTEAFF.

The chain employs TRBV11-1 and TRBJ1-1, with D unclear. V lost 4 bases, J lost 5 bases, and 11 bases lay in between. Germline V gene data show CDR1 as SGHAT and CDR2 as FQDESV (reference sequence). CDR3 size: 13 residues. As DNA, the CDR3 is TGTGCCAGCAGCTCCGAATTTGGTACTGAAGCTTTCTTT. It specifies CASSSEFGTEAFF.

The CDR3 region is CASSHPGQLNEQFF. CDR3 in DNA: TGTGCCAGCAGCCATCCTGGACAGCTAAATGAGCAGTTCTTC. The chain combines TRBV3-1 (or the pseudogene TRBV3-2) with TRBJ2-1; a possible D gene is TRBD1 (6 bases). Germline CDR1 LGHDT, CDR2 YNNKEL (reference sequence). The V gene lost 3 bases and the J gene lost 7 bases, with 13 bases spanning the gap. The CDR3 has 14 amino acids.

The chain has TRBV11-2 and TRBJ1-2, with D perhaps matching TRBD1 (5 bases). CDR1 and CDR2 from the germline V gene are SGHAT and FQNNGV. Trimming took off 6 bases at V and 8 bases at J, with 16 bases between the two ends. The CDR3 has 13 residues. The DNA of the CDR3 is TGTGCCAGCAGGGATCTTGGACATTACGGCTACACCTTC. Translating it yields CASRDLGHYGYTF.

The CDR3 DNA is TGTGCCAGCAGCGCTCGGGCCTCTGGGGCCAACGTCCTGACTTTC. Amino acid sequence: CASSARASGANVLTF. This sequence joins TRBV7-6 and TRBJ2-6; D is unclear. The germline V and J ends were trimmed by 5 bases and 0 bases, with 8 bases remaining between them. Per germline, CDR1 SGHVS and CDR2 FNYEAQ. The CDR3 has 15 residues.

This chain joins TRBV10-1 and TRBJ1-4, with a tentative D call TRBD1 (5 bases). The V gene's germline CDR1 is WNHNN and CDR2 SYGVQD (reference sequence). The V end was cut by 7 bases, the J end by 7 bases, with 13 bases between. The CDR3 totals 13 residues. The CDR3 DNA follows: TGCGCCAGCAAGGGTTCAGGGATTGAAAAACTGTTTTTT. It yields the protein CASKGSGIEKLFF.

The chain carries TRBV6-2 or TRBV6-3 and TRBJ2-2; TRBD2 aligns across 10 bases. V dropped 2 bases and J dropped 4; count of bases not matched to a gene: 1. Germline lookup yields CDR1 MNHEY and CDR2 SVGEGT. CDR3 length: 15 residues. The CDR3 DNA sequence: TGTGCCAGCAGTTACCAGCGGGGGGGCACCGGGGAGCTGTTTTTT. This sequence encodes CASSYQRGGTGELFF.

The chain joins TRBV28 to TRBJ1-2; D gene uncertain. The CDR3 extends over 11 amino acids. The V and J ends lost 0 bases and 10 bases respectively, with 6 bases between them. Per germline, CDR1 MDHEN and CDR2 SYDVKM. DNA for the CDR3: TGTGCCAGCAGTTTATGGGGGTTCTACACCTTC. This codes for CASSLWGFYTF.

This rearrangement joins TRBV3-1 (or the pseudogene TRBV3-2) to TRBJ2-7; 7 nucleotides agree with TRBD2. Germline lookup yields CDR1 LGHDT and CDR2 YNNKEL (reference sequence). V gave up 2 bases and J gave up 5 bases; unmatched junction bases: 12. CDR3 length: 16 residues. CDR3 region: CASSQLTMGEGHEQYF. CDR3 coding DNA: TGTGCCAGCAGCCAACTAACGATGGGGGAGGGCCACGAGCAGTACTTC.

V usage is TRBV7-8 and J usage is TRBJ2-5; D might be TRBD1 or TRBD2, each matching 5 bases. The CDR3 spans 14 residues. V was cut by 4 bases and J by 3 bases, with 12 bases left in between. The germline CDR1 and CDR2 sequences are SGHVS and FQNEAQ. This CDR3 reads CASSSTGTKETQYF. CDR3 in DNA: TGTGCCAGCAGCTCGACCGGGACCAAAGAGACCCAGTACTTC.

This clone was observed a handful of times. The CDR3 nucleotides read TGCAGCGTCGCTGTTAGGGGGCTGCTGAGCACTGAAGCTTTCTTT. Translation gives CSVAVRGLLSTEAFF. This rearrangement joins TRBV29-1 to TRBJ1-1, with 7 bases matching TRBD1. With 6 bases clipped from V and 4 bases from J, the junction kept 14 bases outside the gene matches. The CDR3 spans 15 residues. CDR1 SQVTM and CDR2 ANQGSEA come from the germline V gene.

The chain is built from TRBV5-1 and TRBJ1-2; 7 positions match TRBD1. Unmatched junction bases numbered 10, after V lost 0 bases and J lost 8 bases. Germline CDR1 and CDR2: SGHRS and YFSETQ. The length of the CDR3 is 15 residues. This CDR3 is CASSLEVAGGEGYTF. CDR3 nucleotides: TGCGCCAGCAGCTTGGAAGTGGCAGGGGGAGAAGGCTACACCTTC.